Below, 30 T cell receptor beta chains from the same sample are listed, as sequenced in a study of blood T cell repertoires in COVID-19. Only in-frame clones appear in the TCRdb table, and some are missing; sequencing was by immunoSEQ multiplex PCR. This table holds over 350,000 clones, roughly 90% found once. Sequencing input: PBMCs or T cells enriched from blood (not recorded which). These receptors originate from a woman in her thirties or forties who had been exposed to COVID-19.

This clone is a singleton in its sample. V gene TRBV1 combines with J gene TRBJ2-7; TRBD2 reflects the table's D call only, with no check against the DNA. TRBV1 is classified as a pseudogene. The CDR3 contains 19 residues. The CDR3 nucleotides read TGCACCAGCAGCCAAGATCCCATTTCTCGCAGCTGGGGAGGCAACGAGCAGTACTTC. Translating it yields CTSSQDPISRSWGGNEQYF.

V usage is TRBV29-1 and J usage is TRBJ1-1; tentative D call: TRBD1 (6 bases). The V gene lost 2 bases and the J gene lost 6 bases, with 16 bases spanning the gap. This CDR3 has 14 residues. CDR1 and CDR2 (germline): SQVTM, ANQGSEA. CDR3 region: CSVELRTDGSEAFF. For the CDR3, the DNA is TGCAGCGTTGAACTGCGGACAGACGGCTCTGAAGCTTTCTTT.

CDR3 sequence: CASSLGNPSSVSYEQYF. The CDR3 DNA follows: TGTGCCAGCAGCTTGGGAAACCCCTCTTCGGTCTCCTACGAGCAGTACTTC. The rearrangement uses TRBV5-4 and TRBJ2-7; no clear D. Trimming removed 0 bases from V and 0 bases from J, with 16 bases in between. This CDR3 has 17 residues. Germline loops: CDR1 SGHNT, CDR2 YYREEE (reference sequence). The variable domain in full, with the rest retrieved from reference TRBV5-4 and TRBJ2-7, is ETGVTQSPTHLIKTRGQQVTLRCSSQSGHNTVSWYQQALGQGPQFIFQYYREEENGRGNFPPRFSGLQFPNYSSELNVNALELDDSALYLCASSLGNPSSVSYEQYFGPGTRLTVT.

The V and J genes are TRBV25-1 and TRBJ1-5; tentatively, D is TRBD1 (6 bases). Trimming removed 0 bases from V and 7 bases from J, with 13 bases in between. The CDR3 loop spans 15 amino acids. Germline CDR1 and CDR2: MGHDK and SYGVNS. CDR3 sequence reads: CASSEYGRGGQPQHF. CDR3 in DNA: TGTGCCAGCAGTGAATATGGCAGGGGCGGACAGCCCCAGCATTTT.

The J gene is TRBJ2-5, the V gene TRBV5-1; tentative D call: TRBD1 (5 bases). The CDR3 runs 15 residues. Between the trimmed V and J ends, which lost 0 bases and 2 bases, there was a span of 11 bases. The V gene's germline CDR1 is SGHRS and CDR2 YFSETQ. CDR3: CASSLVGAAQETQYF. As DNA, the CDR3 is TGCGCCAGCAGCTTGGTAGGGGCGGCACAAGAGACCCAGTACTTC.

V gene TRBV15 combines with J gene TRBJ1-1, with a possible D match to TRBD1 (6 bases). The germline CDR1 and CDR2 sequences are LNHNV and YYDKDF (reference sequence). V lost 0 bases and J lost 7, with 12 bases in between. The CDR3 runs 14 residues. The CDR3 loop is CATSREAGAVEAFF. DNA of the CDR3: TGTGCCACCAGCAGAGAGGCGGGGGCCGTTGAAGCTTTCTTT.

V and J are TRBV18 and TRBJ1-2; 7 nucleotides match TRBD1. The CDR3 is 15 residues long. Germline V lookup: CDR1 KGHSH, CDR2 LQKENI. V lost 2 bases to trimming and J lost 5 bases; unmatched junction nucleotides: 8. Here the CDR3 DNA reads TGTGCCAGCTCACCAAAGACAGGGCTATGGTATGGCTACACCTTC. Amino acids: CASSPKTGLWYGYTF.

The chain employs TRBV5-1 and TRBJ2-7; weak D call: TRBD1 (6 bases). The CDR3 runs to 17 residues. Deletions cut 0 bases from V and 2 bases from J, with 18 bases between. Germline-derived CDR1 and CDR2 are SGHRS and YFSETQ. CDR3 DNA sequence: TGCGCCAGCAGCTTGGGTCGGGGCAGGGGCCGAACCTACGAGCAGTACTTC. Its translation is CASSLGRGRGRTYEQYF.

The gene calls are TRBV24-1 and TRBJ2-4, with 8 nucleotides matching TRBD1. Germline V gives CDR1 KGHDR, CDR2 SFDVKD. The V and J ends lost 3 bases and 3 bases, in that order; junction bases with no gene match: 3. This CDR3 is 15 amino acids long. The CDR3 loop is CATSDTTGVKNIQYF. The DNA of the CDR3 is TGTGCCACCAGTGATACGACAGGGGTCAAAAACATTCAGTACTTC.

In nucleotides, the CDR3 is TGTGCCAGTAGTATAGGACGGGACACCGGGGAGCTGTTTTTT. It yields the protein CASSIGRDTGELFF. This chain links TRBV19 with TRBJ2-2; no reliable D call. Germline V gene sequence: CDR1 LNHDA, CDR2 SQIVND (reference sequence). This CDR3 comprises 14 residues. Trimming left V 1 base short and J 3 bases short, with 6 bases between.

J is TRBJ2-1 and V is TRBV11-2; 9 bases line up with TRBD2. Germline V gene data show CDR1 as SGHAT and CDR2 as FQNNGV. The CDR3 is 15 amino acids. The junction had 8 bases not matched to a gene; V was cut back by 7 bases and J by 4 bases. DNA for the CDR3: TGTGCCAGCACCCCTCGCGGGGGGGTGTACAATGAGCAGTTCTTC. Residues: CASTPRGGVYNEQFF. The variable domain in full, completed from reference TRBV11-2 and TRBJ2-1, reads EAGVAQSPRYKIIEKRQSVAFWCNPISGHATLYWYQQILGQGPKLLIQFQNNGVVDDSQLPKDRFSAERLKGVDSTLKIQPAKLEDSAVYLCASTPRGGVYNEQFFGPGTRLTVL.

The chain recombines TRBV6-2 or TRBV6-3 with TRBJ1-1, with a possible D match to TRBD1 (6 bases). Germline CDR1 and CDR2: MNHEY and SVGEGT. V dropped 2 bases and J dropped 4 bases, with 11 bases sitting between them. The CDR3 totals 14 residues. The CDR3 coding sequence is TGTGCCAGCAGTTACCCCGCAGGGGTCACTGAAGCTTTCTTT. This translates into CASSYPAGVTEAFF.

V gene TRBV11-3 combines with J gene TRBJ2-3; TRBD1 is a possible D gene (5 bases). Trimming shortened V by 5 bases and J by 6 bases, and 15 bases separated the two germline ends. The germline gives CDR1 SGHNT, CDR2 YENEEA. CDR3 size: 14 residues. CDR3 region: CASSPMGWGDTQYF. The CDR3 DNA is TGTGCCAGCAGCCCGATGGGGTGGGGCGATACGCAGTATTTT. Filled out from reference TRBV11-3 and TRBJ2-3, the complete variable domain reads EAGVVQSPRYKIIEKKQPVAFWCNPISGHNTLYWYLQNLGQGPELLIRYENEEAVDDSQLPKDRFSAERLKGVDSTLKIQPAELGDSAVYLCASSPMGWGDTQYFGPGTRLTVL.

CDR3 loop: CASSPGAYGYTF. In DNA form, the CDR3 reads TGTGCCAGCAGTCCTGGAGCCTATGGCTACACCTTC. This rearrangement joins TRBV27 to TRBJ1-2; D gene ambiguous. Germline V gives CDR1 MNHEY, CDR2 SMNVEV (reference sequence). This CDR3 has 12 amino acids. The V gene lost 5 bases and the J gene lost 4 bases, with 8 bases spanning the gap.

A single count supports this clone. The chain links TRBV18 to TRBJ1-4; 7 bases line up with TRBD1. The CDR3 runs to 14 residues. With 2 bases clipped from V and 4 bases from J, the junction kept 1 base outside the gene matches. CDR1 is KGHSH, CDR2 LQKENI, per germline. The DNA for the CDR3 is TGTGCCAGCTCACCATACAGGGGTAATGAAAAACTGTTTTTT. It is translated as CASSPYRGNEKLFF. The entire variable domain, with the rest obtained from reference TRBV18 and TRBJ1-4, is as follows: NAGVMQNPRHLVRRRGQEARLRCSPMKGHSHVYWYRQLPEEGLKFMVYLQKENIIDESGMPKERFSAEFPKEGPSILRIQQVVRGDSAAYFCASSPYRGNEKLFFGSGTQLSVL.

The V call is TRBV11-2, the J call TRBJ1-1, with D uncertain. With 5 bases removed from V and 4 bases from J, the gap between germline ends came to 17 bases. Germline CDR1 reads SGHAT; CDR2 reads FQNNGV. The CDR3 contains 15 residues. This CDR3 reads CASSPRRARFTEAFF. The DNA for the CDR3 is TGTGCCAGCAGCCCCCGGCGGGCCCGTTTCACTGAAGCTTTCTTT.

The rearrangement links TRBV2 to TRBJ2-1, with 12 bases identical to TRBD2. The CDR3 consists of 13 residues. With 9 bases clipped from V and 10 bases from J, the junction kept 7 bases outside the gene matches. The germline V gene encodes CDR1 SNHLY and CDR2 FYNNEI. DNA of the CDR3: TGTGCCAGTCGACTAGCGGGAGTGGAGGAGCAGTTCTTC. Translation gives CASRLAGVEEQFF.

The chain recombines TRBV29-1 with TRBJ2-1; 7 nucleotides align to TRBD2. V dropped 3 bases and J dropped 12; count of bases not matched to a gene: 14. The length of the CDR3 is 14 residues. Germline CDR1 is SQVTM and CDR2 is ANQGSEA. The CDR3 is CSVEVLGGGPGQFF. The CDR3 region has the DNA TGCAGCGTTGAGGTTTTGGGGGGAGGGCCAGGGCAGTTCTTC.

The gene calls are TRBV19 and TRBJ1-5; D possibly corresponds to TRBD1 (6 bases). V was clipped by 1 base and J by 1 base, with 11 bases between them. This CDR3 has 16 amino acids. Germline V CDR1 and CDR2: LNHDA, SQIVND (reference sequence). The CDR3 sequence: CASSIVGAGSNQPQHF. The CDR3 DNA sequence: TGTGCCAGTAGTATAGTGGGGGCTGGAAGCAATCAGCCCCAGCATTTT.

The chain couples TRBV3-1 (or the pseudogene TRBV3-2) to TRBJ2-5; weak D call: TRBD1 (5 bases). This CDR3 spans 16 amino acids. Germline CDR1 is LGHDT and CDR2 is YNNKEL (reference sequence). V lost 4 bases to trimming and J lost 0 bases, with 15 bases between them. Written as DNA, the CDR3 is TGTGCCAGCAGCCCTCAGCTAAAGACAGACCAAGAGACCCAGTACTTC. Amino acid sequence: CASSPQLKTDQETQYF.

The V call is TRBV6-5, the J call TRBJ2-7; 7 bases match TRBD2. Germline loops: CDR1 MNHEY, CDR2 SVGAGI. The CDR3 is 15 amino acids. V lost 6 bases and J lost 2; bases outside the gene matches: 10. The CDR3 sequence is CASRGRGSVAYEQYF. The CDR3 region has the DNA TGTGCCAGCAGGGGGCGGGGGTCGGTGGCCTACGAGCAGTACTTC.

The chain combines TRBV29-1 with TRBJ1-1; no clear D gene. This CDR3 has 12 residues. Germline V gives CDR1 SQVTM, CDR2 ANQGSEA. Between the trimmed V and J ends, which lost 4 bases and 1 base, there was a span of 7 bases. CDR3 nucleotide sequence: TGCAGCGTTGCCCCTAGGAACACTGAAGCTTTCTTT. Translating gives CSVAPRNTEAFF.

This rearrangement joins TRBV30 to TRBJ1-1, with TRBD1 identical over 7 bases. The CDR3 runs 16 residues. With 4 bases clipped from V and 0 bases from J, the junction kept 11 bases outside the gene matches. Germline assignment: CDR1 GTSNPN and CDR2 SVGIG (reference sequence). DNA for the CDR3: TGTGCCTGGAATGCGGCCCGGGACAGCTTGAACACTGAAGCTTTCTTT. This codes for CAWNAARDSLNTEAFF.

The CDR3 loop reads CASKDRQGNTQYF. In nucleotides, the CDR3 is TGTGCCAGCAAAGATCGACAGGGAAATACGCAGTATTTT. This chain links TRBV6-5 with TRBJ2-3; 7 bases are a match to TRBD1. CDR1 is MNHEY, CDR2 SVGAGI, per germline. V lost 7 bases to trimming and J lost 7 bases; unmatched junction nucleotides: 8. The CDR3 totals 13 residues.

The rearrangement uses TRBV7-2 and TRBJ2-1; D is ambiguous. CDR1 is SGHTA and CDR2 is FQGNSA in the germline V gene. The CDR3 runs to 14 residues. V lost 5 bases and J 12 bases, leaving 20 bases between the germline ends. The CDR3 reads CASSHGATGSRQFF. The CDR3, as DNA: TGTGCCAGCAGCCATGGAGCAACCGGGTCCCGGCAGTTCTTC.

The chain joins TRBV5-6 to TRBJ1-6, with D maybe TRBD1 (6 bases). There are 14 residues in the CDR3. Trimming shortened V by 3 bases and J by 14 bases, and 18 bases separated the two germline ends. Germline V gene lookup returns CDR1 SGHDT and CDR2 YYEEEE. Here the CDR3 reads CASSSSRGPMSLHF. CDR3 bases: TGTGCCAGCAGCTCGAGCAGGGGCCCTATGTCCCTCCACTTT.

V usage is TRBV15 and J usage is TRBJ1-5; perhaps TRBD1 as D (5 bases). Trimming took off 5 bases at V and 3 bases at J, with 14 bases between the two ends. Germline lookup yields CDR1 LNHNV and CDR2 YYDKDF (reference sequence). This CDR3 has 15 residues. The CDR3 sequence: CATSRSGTSNQPQHF. The CDR3 coding sequence is TGTGCCACCAGCCGAAGCGGGACCTCCAATCAGCCCCAGCATTTT. The full variable domain, in which reference TRBV15 and TRBJ1-5 provide the parts outside the CDR3, is DAMVIQNPRYQVTQFGKPVTLSCSQTLNHNVMYWYQQKSSQAPKLLFHYYDKDFNNEADTPDNFQSRRPNTSFCFLDIRSPGLGDTAMYLCATSRSGTSNQPQHFGDGTRLSIL.

The chain couples TRBV9 to TRBJ2-3; 10 bases agree with TRBD2. J gave up 5 bases and V 6 bases, and 9 bases lay outside the gene matches. Germline-derived CDR1 and CDR2 are SGDLS and YYNGEE. The CDR3 runs to 15 residues. In DNA form, the CDR3 reads TGTGCCAGCAACCCTAGCGGGAGATATGTAGATACGCAGTATTTT. Protein: CASNPSGRYVDTQYF.

This clone has at least ten counts. The V gene is TRBV7-2, the J gene TRBJ1-6; TRBD1 aligns across 7 bases. After removal of 1 base from V and 6 bases from J, the junction contained 3 bases not matched to a gene. Germline lookup yields CDR1 SGHTA and CDR2 FQGNSA. This CDR3 comprises 15 residues. CDR3 in DNA: TGTGCCAGCAGCTTAGGCGGGACAGCTAATTCACCCCTCCACTTT. Translated, it gives CASSLGGTANSPLHF.

This chain uses TRBV20-1 with TRBJ1-3, with D perhaps matching TRBD1 (5 bases). There are 15 residues in the CDR3. Germline values: CDR1 DFQATT, CDR2 SNEGSKA (reference sequence). V was pared by 6 bases and J by 0 bases, with 15 bases between. In DNA form, the CDR3 reads TGCAGTGCGAGTCCGGGACTCGACTCTGGAAACACCATATATTTT. This encodes CSASPGLDSGNTIYF.